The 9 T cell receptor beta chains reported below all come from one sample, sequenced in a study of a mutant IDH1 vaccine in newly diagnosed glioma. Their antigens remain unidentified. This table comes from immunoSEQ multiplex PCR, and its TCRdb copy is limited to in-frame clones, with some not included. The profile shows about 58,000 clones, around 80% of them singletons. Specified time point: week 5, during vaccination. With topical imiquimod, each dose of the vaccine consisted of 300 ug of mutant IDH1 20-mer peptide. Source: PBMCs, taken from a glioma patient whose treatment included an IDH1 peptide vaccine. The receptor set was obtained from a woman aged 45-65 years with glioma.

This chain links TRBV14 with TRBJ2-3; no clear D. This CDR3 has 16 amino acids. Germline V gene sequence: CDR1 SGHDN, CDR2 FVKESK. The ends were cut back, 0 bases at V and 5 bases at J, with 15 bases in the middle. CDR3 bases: TGTGCCAGCAGCCAAGAGCAGCTTTTTAATGGAGATACGCAGTATTTT. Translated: CASSQEQLFNGDTQYF.

Written as DNA, the CDR3 is TGTGCCAGCAGTTACTCGGACGGCGGCTATGGCTACACCTTC. Its translation is CASSYSDGGYGYTF. The genes are TRBV6-5 and TRBJ1-2, with unresolved D. Germline V gene sequence: CDR1 MNHEY, CDR2 SVGAGI. Trimming took 0 bases from V and 4 from J, leaving 9 bases between them. The CDR3 spans 14 residues.

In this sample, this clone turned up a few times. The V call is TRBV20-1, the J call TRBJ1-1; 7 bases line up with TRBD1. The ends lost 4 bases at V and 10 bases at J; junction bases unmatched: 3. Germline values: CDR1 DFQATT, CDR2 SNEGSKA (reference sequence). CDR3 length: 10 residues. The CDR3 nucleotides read TGCAGTGCTACCGAGGGGGCAGCTTTCTTT. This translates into CSATEGAAFF.

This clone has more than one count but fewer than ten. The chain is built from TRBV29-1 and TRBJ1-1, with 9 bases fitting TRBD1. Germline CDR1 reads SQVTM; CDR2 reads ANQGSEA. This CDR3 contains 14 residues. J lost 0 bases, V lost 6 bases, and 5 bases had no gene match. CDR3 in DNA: TGCAGCGTGTTACAGGGGGCTATGAACACTGAAGCTTTCTTT. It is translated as CSVLQGAMNTEAFF. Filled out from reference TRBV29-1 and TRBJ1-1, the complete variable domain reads SAVISQKPSRDICQRGTSLTIQCQVDSQVTMMFWYRQQPGQSLTLIATANQGSEATYESGFVIDKFPISRPNLTFSTLTVSNMSPEDSSIYLCSVLQGAMNTEAFFGQGTRLTVV.

CDR3 nucleotide sequence: TGCGCCAGCAGCTTGAAGCTAGCGGGGGGGCCGGGGGTCTCTGGGGCCAACGTCCTGACTTTC. Protein sequence: CASSLKLAGGPGVSGANVLTF. This chain joins TRBV5-1 and TRBJ2-6; 12 bases agree with TRBD2. V gave up 1 base and J gave up 0 bases; unmatched junction bases: 11. The CDR3 has 21 residues. Germline loops: CDR1 SGHRS, CDR2 YFSETQ.

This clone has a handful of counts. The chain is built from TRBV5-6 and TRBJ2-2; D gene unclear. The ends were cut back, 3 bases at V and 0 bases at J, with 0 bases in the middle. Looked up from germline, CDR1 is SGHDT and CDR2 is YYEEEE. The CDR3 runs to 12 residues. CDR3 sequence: CASSSNTGELFF. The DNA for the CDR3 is TGTGCCAGCAGCTCGAACACCGGGGAGCTGTTTTTT.

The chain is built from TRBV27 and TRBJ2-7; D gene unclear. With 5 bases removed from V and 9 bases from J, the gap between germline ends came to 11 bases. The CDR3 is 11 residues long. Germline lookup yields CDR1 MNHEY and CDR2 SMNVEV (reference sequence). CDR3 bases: TGTGCCAGCAGTCCGTCCAAAGGGCAGTACTTC. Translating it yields CASSPSKGQYF.

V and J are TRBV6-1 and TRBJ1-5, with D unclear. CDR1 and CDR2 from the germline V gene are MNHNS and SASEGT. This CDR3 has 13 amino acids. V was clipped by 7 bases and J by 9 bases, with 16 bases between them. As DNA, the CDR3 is TGTGCCAGCATGACCGGGCTGCGGATGCCCCAGCATTTT. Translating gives CASMTGLRMPQHF.

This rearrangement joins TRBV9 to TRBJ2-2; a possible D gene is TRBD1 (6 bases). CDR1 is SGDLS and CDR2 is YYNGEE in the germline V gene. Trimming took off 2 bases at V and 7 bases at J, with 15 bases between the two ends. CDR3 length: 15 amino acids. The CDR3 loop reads CASSVQGKGVGELFF. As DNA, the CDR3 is TGTGCCAGCAGCGTCCAGGGGAAGGGGGTCGGGGAGCTGTTTTTT. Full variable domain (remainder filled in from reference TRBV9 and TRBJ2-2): DSGVTQTPKHLITATGQRVTLRCSPRSGDLSVYWYQQSLDQGLQFLIQYYNGEERAKGNILERFSAQQFPDLHSELNLSSLELGDSALYFCASSVQGKGVGELFFGEGSRLTVL.